The TCR beta chain under discussion was sequenced for a study of PD-1 blockade in classical Hodgkin lymphoma. Every patient had relapsed following autologous stem cell transplantation, and cohorts differed in brentuximab vedotin exposure. Per germline, CDR1 SGHTA and CDR2 FQGTGA. This CDR3 spans 13 amino acids. Between the trimmed V and J ends, which lost 3 bases and 6 bases, there was a span of 12 bases. Sequenced by immunoSEQ multiplex PCR; TCRdb stores in-frame clones only, minus some. The profile covers roughly 16,000 clones, with about 81% appearing a single time and 27% taken by the ten largest. This clone was observed a single time.

This receptor was identified in a human donor with classical Hodgkin lymphoma. The rearrangement joins TRBV7-3 to TRBJ2-7, with D possibly matching TRBD1 (5 bases). The specimen comprised peripheral blood mononuclear cells (PBMCs), sampled before the second cycle of nivolumab. The CDR3: CASSFTGAGEQYF. CDR3 nucleotides: TGTGCCAGCAGCTTCACTGGGGCAGGCGAGCAGTACTTC.